A selection of T cell receptor beta chains follows, all from one sample in a study of human T cells and chemical hapten exposure. TCRdb reprocessed the RACE reads via MiXCR and lists one record per CDR3 protein. This sample has about 140,000 distinct CDR3 sequences, with approximately 12% found just once. The sample was whole blood, taken in connection with sensitization to the hapten diphenylcyclopropenone (DPC). Every receptor here comes from a woman between 45 and 60 years old with alopecia areata. Some clones in this sample may be carry-over from other donors' samples. The CDR3 runs from the conserved cysteine through the conserved F or W. D genes are given only for firm matches. Some rows have no size entry. The others give once, few or many, or a class for an expanded clone.

CDR3aa | CDR3nt | d_gene | j_gene | v_gene | abundance
CSVRTGAYGYTF | TGCAGCGTACGAACAGGGGCCTATGGCTACACCTTC | TRBD1 | TRBJ1-2 | TRBV29-1 | many
CSVNGALETQYF | TGCAGCGTTAACGGAGCGCTGGAGACCCAGTACTTC | . | TRBJ2-5 | TRBV29-1 | many
CASSNRDRGYSHPAFF | TGTGCCAGTAGTAACCGGGACAGGGGATATTCCCACCCAGCTTTCTTT | TRBD1 | TRBJ1-1 | TRBV19 | many
CASSRGGSYNEQFF | TGTGCCAGCAGTCGCGGGGGATCCTACAATGAGCAGTTCTTC | TRBD2 | TRBJ2-1 | TRBV12-3/TRBV12-4 | many
CASSALPGPVGNTIYF | TGTGCCAGCTCAGCTCTCCCAGGGCCGGTTGGAAACACCATATATTTT | . | TRBJ1-3 | TRBV18 | many
CASRPPGGGDEQFF | TGTGCCAGCAGACCCCCGGGGGGAGGGGATGAGCAGTTCTTC | TRBD2 | TRBJ2-1 | TRBV19 | few
CASQQNLYNEQFF | TGTGCCAGTCAACAGAACCTCTACAATGAGCAGTTCTTC | . | TRBJ2-1 | TRBV13 | many
CASSLALPATDTQYF | TGTGCCAGCAGCTTGGCTCTCCCGGCCACAGATACGCAGTATTTT | . | TRBJ2-3 | TRBV5-6 | .
CASSQEGGLAGEFKNIQYF | TGTGCCAGCAGCCAAGAGGGTGGACTAGCGGGAGAGTTTAAAAACATTCAGTACTTC | TRBD2 | TRBJ2-4 | TRBV4-2 | .
CASSLASGGFEQYF | TGCGCCAGCAGCTTGGCCTCAGGGGGCTTCGAGCAGTACTTC | TRBD1 | TRBJ2-7 | TRBV5-1 | .
CASSSQGASNEQFF | TGTGCCAGCAGTTCGCAGGGGGCAAGTAATGAGCAGTTCTTC | TRBD1 | TRBJ2-1 | TRBV6-2/TRBV6-3 | few
CASSPPSADSGNTIYF | TGTGCCAGCTCACCACCGTCGGCGGACTCTGGAAACACCATATATTTT | . | TRBJ1-3 | TRBV18 | many
CASSEQGPYNEQFF | TGTGCCAGCAGCGAACAGGGACCCTACAATGAGCAGTTCTTC | . | TRBJ2-1 | TRBV7-2 | few
CAISETDRATETQYF | TGTGCCATCAGTGAGACGGACAGGGCCACAGAGACCCAGTACTTC | TRBD1 | TRBJ2-5 | TRBV10-3 | few
CSARSRTRWGGTEAFF | TGCAGTGCTAGATCACGGACCCGGTGGGGAGGAACTGAAGCTTTCTTT | . | TRBJ1-1 | TRBV20-1 | .
CASSQTSGRARTDTQYF | TGTGCCAGCTCCCAGACTAGCGGGAGGGCCCGGACAGATACGCAGTATTTT | TRBD2 | TRBJ2-3 | TRBV14 | few
CSARDPLASVEQYF | TGCAGTGCTAGAGATCCTCTCGCCTCCGTCGAGCAGTACTTC | . | TRBJ2-7 | TRBV20-1 | few
CASRPLVALTDTQYF | TGTGCCAGCAGGCCTTTGGTAGCCCTCACAGATACGCAGTATTTT | . | TRBJ2-3 | TRBV12-3/TRBV12-4 | many
CSVLVLSGDYEQYF | TGCAGCGTCCTGGTACTATCTGGGGACTACGAGCAGTACTTC | . | TRBJ2-7 | TRBV29-1 | few
CSANPTSADYNEQFF | TGCAGTGCAAACCCGACTAGCGCCGACTACAATGAGCAGTTCTTC | TRBD2 | TRBJ2-1 | TRBV20-1 | few
CASTREENTGELFF | TGTGCCAGTACCCGGGAGGAGAACACCGGGGAGCTGTTTTTT | TRBD2 | TRBJ2-2 | TRBV19 | .
CASSQGQNTEAFF | TGTGCCAGCAGCCAGGGGCAGAACACTGAAGCTTTCTTT | . | TRBJ1-1 | TRBV7-9 | many
CASSPTGTMGYEQYF | TGTGCCAGCAGCCCTACCGGGACGATGGGTTACGAGCAGTACTTC | . | TRBJ2-7 | TRBV11-2 | .
CSARDPAGETQYF | TGCAGTGCCCGGGACCCCGCGGGAGAGACCCAGTACTTC | . | TRBJ2-5 | TRBV20-1 | .
CASSKRQGPPQGTQYF | TGTGCCAGCAGCAAACGACAGGGTCCCCCACAGGGTACGCAGTATTTT | . | TRBJ2-3 | TRBV21-1 | .
CASSLGGILRDTQYF | TGTGCCAGCAGCTTGGGGGGGATCCTTCGAGATACGCAGTATTTT | . | TRBJ2-3 | TRBV5-4 | many
CASSLSGRTSGRFNEQFF | TGTGCCAGCAGCCTTTCAGGCCGGACTAGCGGGCGATTCAATGAGCAGTTCTTC | TRBD2 | TRBJ2-1 | TRBV7-2 | .
CASSRTDGGTNTGELFF | TGCGCCAGCAGCAGAACCGACGGGGGAACGAACACCGGGGAGCTGTTTTTT | . | TRBJ2-2 | TRBV4-1 | many
CSALGLAGGSLETQYF | TGCAGTGCCCTCGGACTAGCGGGAGGAAGTCTGGAGACCCAGTACTTC | TRBD2 | TRBJ2-5 | TRBV20-1 | .
CSARILAGGLNEQFF | TGCAGTGCTAGAATACTAGCGGGAGGGCTCAATGAGCAGTTCTTC | TRBD2 | TRBJ2-1 | TRBV20-1 | .
CASSSRQGPYEQYF | TGTGCCAGCTCATCCCGACAGGGACCATACGAGCAGTACTTC | TRBD1 | TRBJ2-7 | TRBV18 | few
CATGQRRGSYEQYF | TGTGCCACCGGACAACGACGGGGCTCCTACGAGCAGTACTTC | . | TRBJ2-7 | TRBV2 | many
CSSRQAKNTEAFF | TGCAGCTCGAGACAGGCCAAAAACACTGAAGCTTTCTTT | . | TRBJ1-1 | TRBV29-1 | few
CASSPWDRVYNEQFF | TGTGCCAGCTCACCGTGGGACAGGGTCTACAATGAGCAGTTCTTC | TRBD1 | TRBJ2-1 | TRBV18 | .
CSVIVWGSTDTQYF | TGCAGTGTCATAGTTTGGGGGTCCACAGATACGCAGTATTTT | . | TRBJ2-3 | TRBV20-1 | .
CASSTTAQSDEQYF | TGTGCCAGCAGTACTACCGCACAGTCGGACGAGCAGTACTTC | . | TRBJ2-7 | TRBV28 | many
CASSPTAGAGPYEQYF | TGTGCCAGCTCACCCACGGCCGGGGCTGGGCCCTACGAGCAGTACTTC | . | TRBJ2-7 | TRBV18 | .
CASSNPPAYEQYF | TGTGCCAGCAGCAACCCCCCAGCCTACGAGCAGTACTTC | . | TRBJ2-7 | TRBV9 | .
CASSSWDRGRADTQYF | TGTGCCAGCAGCTCGTGGGACAGGGGCCGTGCAGATACGCAGTATTTT | TRBD1 | TRBJ2-3 | TRBV11-2 | .
CASSQDWGSGNTIYF | TGCGCCAGCAGCCAAGATTGGGGTTCTGGAAACACCATATATTTT | . | TRBJ1-3 | TRBV4-1 | few
CASSITRAGNTEAFF | TGTGCCAGCAGCATAACCCGAGCGGGGAACACTGAAGCTTTCTTT | . | TRBJ1-1 | TRBV11-1 | .
CASSGGQGPNNEQFF | TGTGCCAGTAGTGGAGGACAGGGGCCCAACAATGAGCAGTTCTTC | TRBD1 | TRBJ2-1 | TRBV19 | .
CASSRGLAWGNEQFF | TGTGCCAGCAGTCGCGGACTAGCTTGGGGCAATGAGCAGTTCTTC | TRBD2 | TRBJ2-1 | TRBV27 | many
CSAGQPNTGELFF | TGCAGCGCAGGACAACCGAACACCGGGGAGCTGTTTTTT | . | TRBJ2-2 | TRBV29-1 | many
CASLRDSRRTEAFF | TGTGCCTCGTTAAGGGACAGTAGGCGGACTGAAGCTTTCTTT | TRBD1 | TRBJ1-1 | TRBV30 | .
CASSDESSGANVLTF | TGTGCCAGCAGTGACGAGAGCTCTGGGGCCAACGTCCTGACTTTC | . | TRBJ2-6 | TRBV25-1 | many
CASSPRTGRTGFF | TGTGCCAGCAGCCCCCGGACAGGGCGTACGGGGTTCTTC | TRBD1 | TRBJ2-1 | TRBV7-2 | .
CASSLADSPNNEQFF | TGCGCCAGCAGCTTGGCCGACTCGCCCAACAATGAGCAGTTCTTC | . | TRBJ2-1 | TRBV5-1 | many
CASSISHGYTF | TGTGCCAGCAGTATTAGCCATGGCTACACCTTC | . | TRBJ1-2 | TRBV2 | few
CASSSSAGPNQPQHF | TGTGCCAGCAGCTCCTCGGCAGGGCCCAATCAGCCCCAGCATTTT | . | TRBJ1-5 | TRBV7-9 | few
CASSPGPSYNEQFF | TGTGCCAGCAGTCCCGGTCCTAGCTACAATGAGCAGTTCTTC | . | TRBJ2-1 | TRBV6-2/TRBV6-3 | .
CSANQLGRFNEQYF | TGCAGTGCTAACCAACTAGGGCGATTCAACGAGCAGTACTTC | . | TRBJ2-7 | TRBV20-1 | .
CASSLAQTRTDTQYF | TGTGCCAGCAGCTTAGCCCAAACCCGCACAGATACGCAGTATTTT | . | TRBJ2-3 | TRBV7-2 | few
CASSLDRSEKLFF | TGTGCCAGCTCACTGGACCGGAGTGAAAAACTGTTTTTT | . | TRBJ1-4 | TRBV18 | few
CASSYSNRGAYEQYF | TGTGCCAGCAGTTACTCGAACAGGGGCGCCTACGAGCAGTACTTC | TRBD1 | TRBJ2-7 | TRBV6-5 | .
CASRPTSVHTGELFF | TGTGCCAGCAGGCCGACTAGCGTCCACACCGGGGAGCTGTTTTTT | TRBD2 | TRBJ2-2 | TRBV6-2/TRBV6-3 | few
CAWSGTGERGGRAFRNTGELFF | TGTGCCTGGAGTGGGACAGGGGAGCGTGGCGGGAGGGCCTTTAGGAACACCGGGGAGCTGTTTTTT | . | TRBJ2-2 | TRBV30 | once
CASSQSDTGRTEAFF | TGTGCCAGCAGCCAGTCCGACACCGGCCGAACTGAAGCTTTCTTT | . | TRBJ1-1 | TRBV3-1 | .
CASSQDRSGAYGYTF | TGCGCCAGCAGCCAAGATAGGTCCGGGGCCTATGGCTACACCTTC | . | TRBJ1-2 | TRBV4-3 | few